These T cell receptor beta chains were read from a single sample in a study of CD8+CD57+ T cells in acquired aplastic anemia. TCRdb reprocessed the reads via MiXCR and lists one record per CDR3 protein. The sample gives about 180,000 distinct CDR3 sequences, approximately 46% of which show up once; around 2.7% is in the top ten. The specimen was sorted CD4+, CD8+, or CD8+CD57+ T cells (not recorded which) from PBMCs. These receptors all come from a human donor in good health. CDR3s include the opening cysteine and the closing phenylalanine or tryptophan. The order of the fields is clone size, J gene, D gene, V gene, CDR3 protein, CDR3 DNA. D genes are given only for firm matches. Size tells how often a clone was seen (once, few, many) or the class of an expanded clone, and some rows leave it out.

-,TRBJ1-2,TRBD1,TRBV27,CAAAGQGEGGTGGYTF,TGTGCCGCGGCGGGACAGGGTGAGGGAGGTACCGGAGGCTACACCTTC
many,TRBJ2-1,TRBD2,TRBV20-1,CSARRDLAGVGNEQFF,TGCAGTGCTAGGAGGGATCTAGCGGGAGTCGGCAATGAGCAGTTCTTC
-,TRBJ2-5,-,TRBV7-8,CATRRTSETQYF,TGTGCCACGAGGAGGACATCCGAGACCCAGTACTTC
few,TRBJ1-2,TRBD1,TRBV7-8,CASSTGQGIYGYTF,TGTGCCAGCAGCACGGGACAGGGGATCTATGGCTACACCTTC
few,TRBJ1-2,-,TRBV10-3,CAISPEGNYGYTF,TGTGCCATCAGTCCGGAGGGTAACTATGGCTACACCTTC
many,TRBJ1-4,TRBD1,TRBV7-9,CASSLLYRGRGEKLFF,TGTGCCAGCAGCTTATTGTACAGGGGGCGCGGTGAAAAACTGTTTTTT
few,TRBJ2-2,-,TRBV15,CATREGLNTGELFF,TGTGCCACCAGAGAGGGATTGAACACCGGGGAGCTGTTTTTT
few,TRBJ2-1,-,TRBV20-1,CSANSGTGLTYEQFF,TGCAGTGCGAACTCCGGGACGGGCTTAACCTATGAGCAGTTCTTC
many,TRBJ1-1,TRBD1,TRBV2,CATKYRGLNTEAFF,TGTGCCACCAAATACAGGGGGCTCAACACTGAAGCTTTCTTT
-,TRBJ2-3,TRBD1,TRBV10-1,CASSGDRVDTQYF,TGCGCCAGCAGTGGTGACAGGGTGGATACGCAGTATTTT
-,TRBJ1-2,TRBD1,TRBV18,CASSPSGGSGYGYTF,TGCGCCAGCTCACCGTCAGGGGGCAGTGGTTATGGCTACACCTTC
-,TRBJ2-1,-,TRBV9,CASSAGGRNNEQFF,TGTGCCAGCAGCGCCGGGGGACGGAACAATGAGCAGTTCTTC
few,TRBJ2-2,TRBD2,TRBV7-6,CASSLGASGTGELFF,TGTGCCAGCAGCTTAGGGGCTAGCGGTACCGGGGAGCTGTTTTTT
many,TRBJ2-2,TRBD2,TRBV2,CASTGRTSAGGELFF,TGTGCCAGCACCGGGAGGACTAGCGCCGGCGGGGAGCTGTTTTTT
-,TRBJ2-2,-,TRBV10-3,CAISDPGNTGELFF,TGTGCCATCAGTGACCCCGGGAACACCGGGGAGCTGTTTTTT
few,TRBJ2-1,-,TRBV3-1,CASRGNSQTEQFF,TGTGCCAGCAGAGGGAACTCACAAACTGAGCAGTTCTTC
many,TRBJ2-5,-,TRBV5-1,CASGSSGSQETQYF,TGCGCCAGCGGATCCTCAGGGAGCCAAGAGACCCAGTACTTC
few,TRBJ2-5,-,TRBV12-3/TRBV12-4,CASSFRGVQETQYF,TGTGCCAGCAGTTTTAGAGGGGTGCAAGAGACCCAGTACTTC
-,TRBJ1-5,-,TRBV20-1,CSARASGDQPQHF,TGCAGTGCTAGAGCGTCAGGGGATCAGCCCCAGCATTTT
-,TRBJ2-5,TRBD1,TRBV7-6,CASSSGQGAETQYF,TGTGCCAGCAGCTCCGGACAGGGGGCAGAGACCCAGTACTTC
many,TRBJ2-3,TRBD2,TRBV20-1,CSARGAAGRADTQYF,TGCAGTGCTAGAGGGGCAGCGGGACGCGCAGATACGCAGTATTTT
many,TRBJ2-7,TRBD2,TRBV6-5,CASSYWSGRPSEQYF,TGTGCCAGCAGTTACTGGAGCGGGAGACCCAGCGAGCAGTACTTC
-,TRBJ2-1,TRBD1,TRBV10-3,CAISSSGTGYNEQFF,TGTGCCATCAGTAGTTCCGGGACAGGGTACAATGAGCAGTTCTTC
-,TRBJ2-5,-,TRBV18,CASSPRLQETQYF,TGTGCCAGCTCACCAAGGTTACAAGAGACCCAGTACTTC
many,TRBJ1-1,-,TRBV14,CASSQVRGNTEAFF,TGTGCCAGCAGCCAAGTCAGGGGGAACACTGAAGCTTTCTTT
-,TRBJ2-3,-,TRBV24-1,CATSDRTSTDTQYF,TGTGCCACCAGTGACCGAACTAGCACAGATACGCAGTATTTT
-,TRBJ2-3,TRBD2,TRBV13,CASSFPSSGRPTDTQYF,TGTGCCAGCAGCTTTCCCTCTAGCGGGAGGCCAACAGATACGCAGTATTTT
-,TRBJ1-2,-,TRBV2,CASSAQRSYGYTF,TGTGCCAGCAGTGCACAGAGATCTTATGGCTACACCTTC
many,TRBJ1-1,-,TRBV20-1,CSAGTVIGTEAFF,TGCAGTGCCGGGACGGTTATTGGGACTGAAGCTTTCTTT
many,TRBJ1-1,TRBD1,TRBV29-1,CSVVRQGRGAEAFF,TGCAGCGTTGTTCGACAGGGGCGAGGGGCTGAAGCTTTCTTT
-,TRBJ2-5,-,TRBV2,CASSLGTETQYF,TGTGCCAGCAGCCTAGGGACAGAGACCCAGTACTTC
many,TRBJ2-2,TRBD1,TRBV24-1,CATSDHRYRGRTTNTGELFF,TGTGCCACCAGTGATCATAGGTACAGGGGCCGCACCACGAACACCGGGGAGCTGTTTTTT
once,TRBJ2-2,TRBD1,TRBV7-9,CASSQRDSWTGELFF,TGTGCCAGCAGCCAAAGGGACAGCTGGACCGGGGAGCTGTTTTTT
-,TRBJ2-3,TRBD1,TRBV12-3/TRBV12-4,CASSPRDRETDTQYF,TGTGCCAGCAGTCCTCGGGACAGGGAGACAGATACGCAGTATTTT
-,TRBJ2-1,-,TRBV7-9,CASSLTADNEQFF,TGTGCCAGCAGCTTGACAGCGGACAATGAGCAGTTCTTC
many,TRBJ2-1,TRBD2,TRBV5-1,CASSLAGGRKNEQFF,TGCGCCAGCAGCTTGGCGGGAGGGAGAAAGAATGAGCAGTTCTTC
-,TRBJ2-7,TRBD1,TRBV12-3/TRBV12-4,CASSLDRGQPQQYF,TGTGCCAGCAGTTTAGACAGGGGTCAGCCCCAGCAGTACTTC
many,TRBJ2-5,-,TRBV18,CASSRNQETQYF,TGTGCCAGCTCGCGGAACCAAGAGACCCAGTACTTC
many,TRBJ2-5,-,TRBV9,CASSETVQETQYF,TGTGCCAGCAGCGAGACAGTCCAAGAGACCCAGTACTTC
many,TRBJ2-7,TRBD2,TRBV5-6,CASSVGGEQYF,TGTGCCAGCAGCGTCGGGGGGGAGCAGTACTTC
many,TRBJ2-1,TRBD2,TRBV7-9,CASSLRATSAEQFF,TGTGCCAGCAGCCTCCGAGCGACTAGCGCCGAGCAGTTCTTC
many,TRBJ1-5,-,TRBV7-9,CASSRGGYNQPQHF,TGTGCCAGCAGCCGAGGGGGATACAATCAGCCCCAGCATTTT
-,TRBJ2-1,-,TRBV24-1,CATSARGPAGEQFF,TGTGCCACCAGTGCTAGAGGCCCAGCTGGTGAGCAGTTCTTC